This TCR beta chain stems from a study of identical twins. General study findings and limits: Within cord blood, abundant beta clonotypes carried fewer insertions, but memory repertoires showed no such trend.

TCRdb reprocessed the 5' RACE reads with MiXCR, giving one entry per CDR3 protein. The sample carries roughly 630,000 distinct CDR3 sequences, around 7.5% recorded once. In regard to this clonotype: Its cognate antigen is unknown.

The CDR3 is made up of 14 amino acids. The germline V gene encodes CDR1 SEHNR and CDR2 FQNEAQ (reference sequence). The V and J ends lost 0 bases and 8 bases respectively, with 11 bases between them. The data were also submitted as part of a second study, on yellow fever vaccine responses in identical twins. This second report adds: Twins' vaccine T cell responses were reported to seem partly convergent and partly personalized.

The source of this sequence is a woman under 30 in good health. What was sequenced was PBMCs. The chain joins TRBV7-9 to TRBJ2-1; no reliable D call. DNA for the CDR3: TGTGCCAGCAGCTTAGCAGGCAGGCCCCATGAGCAGTTCTTC. Protein product: CASSLAGRPHEQFF.